The source of this TCR beta chain is a study of control samples from healthy donors and cancer patients. From germline, CDR1 is SQVTM and CDR2 ANQGSEA. The V gene lost 4 bases and the J gene lost 6 bases, with 21 bases spanning the gap. CDR3 size: 15 residues. Here immunoSEQ multiplex PCR was the method, and the copy in TCRdb shows in-frame clones only, minus some. There are 150,000 to 180,000 clones in the sample; around 96% occur only once, and approximately 6% lies in the top ten. This chain uses TRBV29-1 with TRBJ1-1; no reliable D call. The TCR sequence derives from a man aged 40-49 years in good health. The sequencing sample was made of blood. In DNA form, the CDR3 reads TGCAGCGTTGCTTCGCGGGTGAGTCCGAGGGCTGAAGCTTTCTTT. It translates to CSVASRVSPRAEAFF. The variable domain in full, completed from reference TRBV29-1 and TRBJ1-1, reads SAVISQKPSRDICQRGTSLTIQCQVDSQVTMMFWYRQQPGQSLTLIATANQGSEATYESGFVIDKFPISRPNLTFSTLTVSNMSPEDSSIYLCSVASRVSPRAEAFFGQGTRLTVV.